Below, 15 T cell receptor beta chains from the same sample are listed, as sequenced in a study of T cell responses to AZD1222 COVID-19 vaccine. The repertoire was sequenced with immunoSEQ multiplex PCR; TCRdb's copy has only in-frame clones and lacks some. The data hold about 160,000 clones, with roughly 94% observed a single time. This specimen was peripheral blood, taken 28 days after the second AZD1222 dose. These receptors were collected from an adult who received the AZD1222 COVID-19 vaccine.

CDR3 amino acids: CASSQPTSGKYEQYF. The CDR3 bases are TGCGCCAGCAGCCAACCGACTAGCGGGAAATACGAGCAGTACTTC. The gene calls are TRBV4-1 and TRBJ2-7, with TRBD2 matching over 11 bases. Germline lookup yields CDR1 MGHRA and CDR2 YSYEKL. CDR3 length: 15 amino acids. After removal of 2 bases from V and 4 bases from J, the junction contained 4 bases not matched to a gene.

V is TRBV30 and J is TRBJ1-1; maybe TRBD1 (6 bases). Germline V gene lookup returns CDR1 GTSNPN and CDR2 SVGIG (reference sequence). CDR3 size: 16 residues. V was trimmed by 5 bases and J by 4 bases, leaving 23 bases between them. In nucleotides, the CDR3 is TGTGCCTGGGTCGTTCCTTACAGGGTGGTAAGCACTGAAGCTTTCTTT. This codes for CAWVVPYRVVSTEAFF. The complete variable domain, with remaining parts taken from reference TRBV30 and TRBJ1-1, reads SQTIHQWPATLVQPVGSPLSLECTVEGTSNPNLYWYRQAAGRGLQLLFYSVGIGQISSEVPQNLSASRPQDRQFILSSKKLLLSDSGFYLCAWVVPYRVVSTEAFFGQGTRLTVV.

This rearrangement joins TRBV6-2 or TRBV6-3 to TRBJ2-7; weak D call: TRBD2 (6 bases). V was clipped by 4 bases and J by 0 bases, with 13 bases between them. The CDR3 contains 15 residues. From germline, CDR1 is MNHEY and CDR2 SVGEGT. The CDR3 is CASSSAGTGSYEQYF. The CDR3, as DNA: TGTGCCAGCAGTTCGGCCGGGACTGGCTCCTACGAGCAGTACTTC.

The chain joins TRBV3-1 (or the pseudogene TRBV3-2) to TRBJ2-7; the match to TRBD1 covers 9 bases. The trim removed 1 base at V and 5 bases at J, leaving 9 bases unmatched. The CDR3 has 16 amino acids. The V gene's germline CDR1 is LGHDT and CDR2 YNNKEL (reference sequence). CDR3 region: CASSQVVGTGYHEQYF. Written as DNA, the CDR3 is TGTGCCAGCAGCCAAGTGGTCGGGACAGGGTACCACGAGCAGTACTTC.

V usage is TRBV6-5 and J usage is TRBJ2-7, with D possibly called TRBD1 or TRBD2 (5 bases each). Trimming stripped 2 bases from V and 6 bases from J, with 5 bases between. CDR3 size: 11 residues. Germline CDR1 reads MNHEY; CDR2 reads SVGAGI. The chain's CDR3 is CASSYGGEQYF. For the CDR3, the DNA is TGTGCCAGCAGTTACGGGGGCGAGCAGTACTTC.

This chain links TRBV11-2 with TRBJ2-1, with 7 bases fitting TRBD2. The V gene end was trimmed by 6 bases and the J gene end by 3 bases; junction bases not matched to a gene: 8. The CDR3 spans 15 residues. Germline CDR1 and CDR2: SGHAT and FQNNGV. The DNA for the CDR3 is TGTGCCAGCAGGGGGGGGGTAGCGTACTACAATGAGCAGTTCTTC. Amino acids: CASRGGVAYYNEQFF.

The chain links TRBV5-1 to TRBJ1-4; 8 bases agree with TRBD1. The CDR3 contains 15 residues. Germline loops: CDR1 SGHRS, CDR2 YFSETQ. The trim removed 4 bases at V and 3 bases at J, leaving 5 bases unmatched. The CDR3 DNA reads as TGCGCCAGCAGCGTGCAGGGACAGGCTAATGAAAAACTGTTTTTT. Encoded protein: CASSVQGQANEKLFF.

The chain carries TRBV2 and TRBJ2-5, with TRBD2 matching over 7 bases. Germline trimming cut 6 bases from V and 4 bases from J; bases unmatched to any gene: 2. This CDR3 is 12 amino acids long. Looked up from germline, CDR1 is SNHLY and CDR2 is FYNNEI. The CDR3 coding sequence is TGTGCCAGCAGGGGGGAGGGAGAGACCCAGTACTTC. Its protein product is CASRGEGETQYF.

Of note for this clone: The same CDR3 also results from other DNA sequences found in this sample. The chain combines TRBV5-1 with TRBJ2-5; D is undetermined. The V end lost 4 bases, the J end lost 1 base, and 2 bases lay between the germline ends. The CDR3 has 11 residues. Per germline, CDR1 SGHRS and CDR2 YFSETQ. This CDR3 reads CASSLQETQYF. The DNA of the CDR3 is TGCGCCAGCAGCCTCCAAGAGACCCAGTACTTC.

The CDR3 is CASSLARVAGSYNEQFF. The DNA of the CDR3 is TGTGCCAGCAGCTTAGCGCGGGTAGCGGGGTCCTACAATGAGCAGTTCTTC. J is TRBJ2-1 and V is TRBV7-8; 8 nucleotides align to TRBD2. Per germline, CDR1 SGHVS and CDR2 FQNEAQ. J was trimmed by 1 base and V by 0 bases; bases with no gene match: 5. The CDR3 extends over 17 amino acids.

The V and J genes are TRBV30 and TRBJ2-7; TRBD2 agrees at 7 bases. The germline V gene has CDR1 GTSNPN and CDR2 SVGIG (reference sequence). Trimming removed 5 bases from V and 2 bases from J; junction bases left unmatched: 6. There are 13 residues in the CDR3. In nucleotides, the CDR3 is TGTGCCTGGGGGACGGGAGGAACCTACGAGCAGTACTTC. Encoded protein: CAWGTGGTYEQYF.

The CDR3, as DNA: TGTGCCAGCAGTTTAAGGTTCAAGGACGAGCAGTACTTC. The encoded protein is CASSLRFKDEQYF. The chain uses TRBV27 and TRBJ2-7, with unresolved D. Germline lookup yields CDR1 MNHEY and CDR2 SMNVEV (reference sequence). The CDR3 has 13 residues. The V gene lost 2 bases and the J gene lost 5 bases, with 10 bases spanning the gap.

The gene calls are TRBV4-1 and TRBJ2-3; a possible D gene is TRBD2 (5 bases). The CDR3 contains 15 residues. Germline CDR1 reads MGHRA; CDR2 reads YSYEKL. Trimming removed 3 bases from V and 4 bases from J, with 14 bases in between. CDR3 residues: CASSHSIPGADTQYF. The DNA of the CDR3 is TGCGCCAGCAGCCATTCGATTCCCGGGGCAGATACGCAGTATTTT.

CDR3 sequence: CAWSRGVETQYF. CDR3 bases: TGTGCCTGGAGTAGAGGGGTCGAGACCCAGTACTTC. The rearrangement links TRBV30 to TRBJ2-5; D may be TRBD1 or TRBD2 (5 bases each). The length of the CDR3 is 12 residues. Germline CDR1 reads GTSNPN; CDR2 reads SVGIG (reference sequence). Trimming took 2 bases from V and 5 from J, leaving 9 bases between them.

CDR3 in DNA: TGTGCCAGCAGCTTGGAACAGAGAGGAAACACCATATATTTT. Its protein is CASSLEQRGNTIYF. The chain joins TRBV5-4 to TRBJ1-3, with D unresolved. Trimming cost V 0 bases and J 4 bases, with 8 bases left between them. From germline, CDR1 is SGHNT and CDR2 YYREEE (reference sequence). The CDR3 has 14 residues.